Listed below are T cell receptor beta chains from one sample, sequenced in a study of shared clonotypes between healthy human individuals. The repertoire was sequenced with immunoSEQ multiplex PCR; TCRdb's copy has only in-frame clones and lacks some. The sample lists just over 2,000,000 clones; about 95% were seen once. The specimen sequenced was naive CD8+ T cells sorted from blood. The receptors originated from a young man in good health. CDR3s include the opening cysteine and the closing phenylalanine or tryptophan. Fields, in order: J gene, clone size, D gene, V gene, CDR3 DNA, CDR3 protein. The D gene is left open where the match is weak. The size entry is marked missing in some rows and otherwise reads once, few, many or a size class.

>TRBJ2-2|NA|NA|TRBV30
TGTGCCTGGAGTGTAAGGCAGAACACCGGGGAGCTGTTTTTT
CAWSVRQNTGELFF
>TRBJ2-2|NA|NA|TRBV9
TGTGCCAGCAGCGTAGAGCTCACCGGGGAGCTGTTTTTT
CASSVELTGELFF
>TRBJ2-7|NA|NA|TRBV19
TGTGCCAGTAGTCCCGGGCCCCACTACGAGCAGTACTTC
CASSPGPHYEQYF
>TRBJ2-2|NA|NA|TRBV4-1
TGCGCCAGCAGCCAAGTTCCCAGGGAGGACACCGGGGAGCTGTTTTTT
CASSQVPREDTGELFF
>TRBJ2-7|NA|NA|TRBV29-1
TGCAGCGTTGATGGTCGAGGGGACGAGCAGTACTTC
CSVDGRGDEQYF
>TRBJ1-5|NA|NA|TRBV6-1
TGTGCCAGCAGTGAACCCCAGGGACTTCGCAATCAGCCCCAGCATTTT
CASSEPQGLRNQPQHF
>TRBJ2-3|NA|NA|TRBV10-1
TGCGCCAGCAGTGTGGGCTCTAGCACAGATACGCAGTATTTT
CASSVGSSTDTQYF
>TRBJ1-1|NA|TRBD1|TRBV27
TGTGCCAGCAGCCACAACAGGGGGATGAACACTGAAGCTTTCTTT
CASSHNRGMNTEAFF
>TRBJ2-7|once|TRBD1|TRBV4-1
TGCGCCAGCAGCCAATCGGGACAGGGAGCCTACGAGCAGTACTTC
CASSQSGQGAYEQYF
>TRBJ2-7|once|NA|TRBV5-1
TGCGCCAGCAGCTTCGGGGTCACCTACGAGCAGTACTTC
CASSFGVTYEQYF
>TRBJ2-5|NA|NA|TRBV6-5
TGTGCCAGCAGTTACCAGGGGTTAGAGACCCAGTACTTC
CASSYQGLETQYF
>TRBJ2-3|NA|NA|TRBV7-9
TGTGCCAGCGAGGGGTCGGCTACAGATACGCAGTATTTT
CASEGSATDTQYF
>TRBJ1-1|NA|TRBD1|TRBV6-5
TGTGCCAGCAGTTGGGACAGGTTGAGCGCCACTGAAGCTTTCTTT
CASSWDRLSATEAFF
>TRBJ2-3|NA|NA|TRBV27
TGTGCCAGCCGGTCCTGGGATACGCAGTATTTT
CASRSWDTQYF
>TRBJ2-2|NA|NA|TRBV9
TGTGCCAGCAGCGTAGTTGCGTCCGGGGAGCTGTTTTTT
CASSVVASGELFF
>TRBJ2-7|NA|TRBD2|TRBV7-9
TGTGCCAGCAGCTTGACTAGCGGGAGACCTTACGAGCAGTACTTC
CASSLTSGRPYEQYF
>TRBJ2-7|NA|NA|TRBV6-1
TGTGCCAGCAGTGTAGGCCGGGGGACAGAAAGCTCCTACGAGCAGTACTTC
CASSVGRGTESSYEQYF
>TRBJ2-2|NA|TRBD1|TRBV6-4
TGTGCCAGCAGTGAACAGGGACAGAGGAACACCGGGGAGCTGTTTTTT
CASSEQGQRNTGELFF
>TRBJ1-1|NA|NA|TRBV19
TGTGCCAGTACCGGGAACATGAACACTGAAGCTTTCTTT
CASTGNMNTEAFF
>TRBJ1-1|NA|NA|TRBV21-1
TGTGCCAGCGCGAGCGCGAACACTGAAGCTTTCTTT
CASASANTEAFF
>TRBJ1-1|NA|TRBD1|TRBV28
TGTGCCAGCAGTTTATTTCTCAGGGGGTCTGAAGCTTTCTTT
CASSLFLRGSEAFF
>TRBJ2-5|few|NA|TRBV29-1
TGCAGCGGTGGACTGCTGAATGGGGAGACCCAGTACTTC
CSGGLLNGETQYF
>TRBJ1-2|NA|TRBD1|TRBV28
TGTGCCAGCACCCCCGGGACAGCCTATGGCTACACCTTC
CASTPGTAYGYTF
>TRBJ2-3|NA|TRBD1|TRBV6-6
TGTGCCAGCAGTTACGACAGGGGGGGGACAGATACGCAGTATTTT
CASSYDRGGTDTQYF
>TRBJ2-5|NA|TRBD1|TRBV30
TGTGCCTGGGACCATGGTGACGACAGGGGGCAAGAGACCCAGTACTTC
CAWDHGDDRGQETQYF
>TRBJ2-7|NA|NA|TRBV2
TGTGCCACCCACAAGGGGGATGGGCAGTACTTC
CATHKGDGQYF
>TRBJ2-3|NA|NA|TRBV10-2
TGCGCCAGCAGTGATGGGGGCCCAGATACGCAGTATTTT
CASSDGGPDTQYF
>TRBJ2-7|NA|TRBD1|TRBV5-4
TGTGCCAGCAGTTACGGACAGGGAGTGTACGAGCAGTACTTC
CASSYGQGVYEQYF
>TRBJ2-3|NA|TRBD2|TRBV10-2
TGCGCCAGCAGTGCCTCCGGGACTAGATTCCCAGATACGCAGTATTTT
CASSASGTRFPDTQYF
>TRBJ2-5|NA|TRBD2|TRBV4-1
TGCGCCAGCAGCCAAGGAAGGCTAGCGGGGTACCAAGAGACCCAGTACTTC
CASSQGRLAGYQETQYF
>TRBJ2-7|NA|NA|TRBV7-9
TGTGCCAGCAGCTTAGCGTCGGTAAGAACAGGCTCCTACGAGCAGTACTTC
CASSLASVRTGSYEQYF
>TRBJ2-3|NA|TRBD2|TRBV9
TGTGCCAGCAGCGTAGGAGGACTAGCGGCAGCTAGCACAGATACGCAGTATTTT
CASSVGGLAAASTDTQYF
>TRBJ2-7|NA|NA|TRBV30
TGTGCCTGGAGTGTAGCATCCGGCGGGGAGCAGTACTTC
CAWSVASGGEQYF
>TRBJ2-7|NA|TRBD1|TRBV2
TGTGCCAGCAGTGAAGGGACAGGGTATCGTTACGAGCAGTACTTC
CASSEGTGYRYEQYF
>TRBJ2-3|NA|NA|TRBV7-9
TGTGCCAGCAGCTTAGGACTGGAGGGGGTGAACACAGATACGCAGTATTTT
CASSLGLEGVNTDTQYF
>TRBJ1-1|NA|NA|TRBV19
TGTGCCAGTAGTTCCCTCTGGGACACCGGCACTGAAGCTTTCTTT
CASSSLWDTGTEAFF
>TRBJ1-4|NA|NA|TRBV19
TGTGCCAGTAGTATCCTACTGGAAGCTAATGAAAAACTGTTTTTT
CASSILLEANEKLFF
>TRBJ2-7|NA|NA|TRBV9
TGTGCCAGCAGCCCCGTGGGGCTGGCGGGCTACGAGCAGTACTTC
CASSPVGLAGYEQYF
>TRBJ1-1|NA|TRBD1|TRBV25-1
TGTGCCAGCTCGGACAGGGTTTACGTGGCTTTCTTT
CASSDRVYVAFF
>TRBJ2-7|NA|NA|TRBV6-1
TGTGCCAGCAGTGAAGGTCCCCAGGGGACTTTCTACGAGCAGTACTTC
CASSEGPQGTFYEQYF
>TRBJ1-4|NA|NA|TRBV19
TGTGCCAGTAGTTCCGGGGGAGTCCTTGAAAAACTGTTTTTT
CASSSGGVLEKLFF
>TRBJ2-7|NA|NA|TRBV29-1
TGCAGCGTTGTACAAGGGGGGTACGAGCAGTACTTC
CSVVQGGYEQYF
>TRBJ2-7|NA|TRBD1|TRBV27
TGTGCCAGCAGTCCGATGACAGGGCCCTACGAGCAGTACTTC
CASSPMTGPYEQYF
>TRBJ1-6|NA|NA|TRBV6-5
TGTGCCAGCAGTTACTCTTTAAGTTCACCCCTCCACTTT
CASSYSLSSPLHF
>TRBJ1-2|NA|TRBD1|TRBV6-6
TGTGCCAGCAGTGGGGGACAGGGGCTTAACTATGGCTACACCTTC
CASSGGQGLNYGYTF
>TRBJ1-1|NA|NA|TRBV13
TGTGCCAGCAGCATCGGAGTCACTGAAGCTTTCTTT
CASSIGVTEAFF
>TRBJ1-1|NA|NA|TRBV5-1
TGCGCCAGCAGCTTGTTGGGGGGCGAAGTCAACACTGAAGCTTTCTTT
CASSLLGGEVNTEAFF
>TRBJ1-3|NA|NA|TRBV5-6
TGTGCCAGCATGATCCCTGACCGTCTCTCTGGAAACACCATATATTTT
CASMIPDRLSGNTIYF
>TRBJ2-7|NA|NA|TRBV4-2
TGTGCCAGCAGCCAAGACACAGGGAGCTACGAGCAGTACTTC
CASSQDTGSYEQYF
>TRBJ2-5|NA|NA|TRBV7-8
TGTGCCAGCAGCTTAGCGCTCTGGGGCGCTAAACAAGAGACCCAGTACTTC
CASSLALWGAKQETQYF
>TRBJ2-7|NA|TRBD2|TRBV27
TGTGCCAGCAGCCCTAGCGGGGGGGCCAGATCCTACGAGCAGTACTTC
CASSPSGGARSYEQYF
>TRBJ2-1|NA|NA|TRBV1
TGCACCAGCAGCCATGCGGCCGGGGACAATGAGCAGTTCTTC
CTSSHAAGDNEQFF
>TRBJ1-1|NA|NA|TRBV11-2
TGTGCCAGCAGCTTAGGGGCACTTATGAACACTGAAGCTTTCTTT
CASSLGALMNTEAFF
>TRBJ2-7|NA|NA|TRBV7-9
TGTGCCAGCAGCCATACAGGGCCGACCTACGAGCAGTACTTC
CASSHTGPTYEQYF
>TRBJ2-7|NA|TRBD1|TRBV28
TGTGCCTGCGAAGGGACAGGGGCCTACGAGCAGTACTTC
CACEGTGAYEQYF
>TRBJ1-4|NA|NA|TRBV19
TGTGCCGGTAGTATCGGGGTACAGGAAAAACTGTTTTTT
CAGSIGVQEKLFF